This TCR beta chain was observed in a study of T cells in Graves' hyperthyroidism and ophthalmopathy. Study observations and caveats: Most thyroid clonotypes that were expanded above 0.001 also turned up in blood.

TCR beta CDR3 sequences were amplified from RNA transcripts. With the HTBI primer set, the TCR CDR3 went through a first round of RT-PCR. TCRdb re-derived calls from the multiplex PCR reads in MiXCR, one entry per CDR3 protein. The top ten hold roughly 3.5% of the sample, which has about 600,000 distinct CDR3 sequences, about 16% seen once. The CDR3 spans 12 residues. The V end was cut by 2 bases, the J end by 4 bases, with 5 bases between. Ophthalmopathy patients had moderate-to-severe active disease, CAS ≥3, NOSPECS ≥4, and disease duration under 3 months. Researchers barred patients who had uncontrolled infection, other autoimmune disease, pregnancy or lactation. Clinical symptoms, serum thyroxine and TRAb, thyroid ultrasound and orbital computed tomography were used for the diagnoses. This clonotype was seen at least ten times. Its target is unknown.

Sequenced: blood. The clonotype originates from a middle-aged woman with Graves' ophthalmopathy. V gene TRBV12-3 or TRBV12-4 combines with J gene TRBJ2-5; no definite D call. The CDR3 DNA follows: TGTGCCAGCAGTTTAACTCGAGAGACCCAGTACTTC. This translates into CASSLTRETQYF.